Presented here are 28 T cell receptor beta chains from one specimen sequenced in a study of cytomegalovirus exposure and HLA in healthy donors. Primers included in the PCR were 60 Vbeta and 13 Jbeta primers. Sequencing used immunoSEQ multiplex PCR; TCRdb keeps in-frame clones, though not all of them. Among 170,000 or so clones, about 78% were seen once, and the ten largest hold 2.4%. Sequencing used PBMCs. Receptor source: a man between 60 and 75 years old in good health and CMV-seronegative.

V usage is TRBV5-1 and J usage is TRBJ2-1, with 7 nucleotides matching TRBD1. Germline CDR1 reads SGHRS; CDR2 reads YFSETQ. The CDR3 length is 14 residues. After removal of 5 bases from V and 3 bases from J, the junction contained 5 bases not matched to a gene. This CDR3 is CASSPGTVYNEQFF. CDR3 DNA: TGCGCCAGCAGTCCCGGGACAGTCTACAATGAGCAGTTCTTC.

Only a few counts were recorded for this clone. The chain uses TRBV19 and TRBJ1-1; D remains unclear. This CDR3 contains 12 residues. Germline V gene data show CDR1 as LNHDA and CDR2 as SQIVND (reference sequence). V lost 1 base, J lost 7 bases, and 7 bases lay in between. The CDR3 nucleotides read TGTGCCAGTAGTATAGCCCGGGATGAAGCTTTCTTT. The encoded protein is CASSIARDEAFF.

CDR3 in DNA: TGTGCCAGCAGCATCGACATGGACTCCTACGAGCAGTACTTC. Translated, it gives CASSIDMDSYEQYF. The V and J genes are TRBV5-4 and TRBJ2-7; D ambiguous. V lost 4 bases and J 0 bases, leaving 11 bases between the germline ends. The germline V gene encodes CDR1 SGHNT and CDR2 YYREEE (reference sequence). The CDR3 length is 14 residues.

The chain is built from TRBV19 and TRBJ2-2; 9 positions agree with TRBD2. Germline CDR1 is LNHDA and CDR2 is SQIVND (reference sequence). Germline trimming cut 6 bases from V and 5 bases from J; bases unmatched to any gene: 7. The CDR3 sequence is 15 residues long. CDR3 sequence: CASRKRGAGTGELFF. The CDR3 DNA reads TGTGCCAGTAGAAAGCGGGGGGCGGGGACCGGGGAGCTGTTTTTT.

This chain joins TRBV10-1 and TRBJ1-1; TRBD1 might be the D (5 bases). Germline loops: CDR1 WNHNN, CDR2 SYGVQD (reference sequence). The CDR3 is made up of 13 amino acids. V lost 0 bases and J 5 bases, leaving 7 bases between the germline ends. CDR3 sequence reads: CASSESGGTEAFF. CDR3 in DNA: TGCGCCAGCAGTGAGTCGGGGGGAACTGAAGCTTTCTTT.

The V call is TRBV29-1, the J call TRBJ2-3; 8 bases are a match to TRBD1. CDR3 length equals 13 residues. The germline V gene encodes CDR1 SQVTM and CDR2 ANQGSEA. In DNA, the CDR3 is TGCAGTACAAAAACAGGGGGGACAGATACGCAGTATTTT. It specifies CSTKTGGTDTQYF.

This chain joins TRBV6-5 and TRBJ1-5; D gene unclear. This CDR3 is built from 15 residues. V shed 3 bases and J shed 1 base, with 10 bases lying between them. The germline V gene has CDR1 MNHEY and CDR2 SVGAGI. CDR3 bases: TGTGCCAGCAGTTATTTGCCGGTCAGCAATCAGCCCCAGCATTTT. It encodes CASSYLPVSNQPQHF.

The rearrangement joins TRBV5-1 to TRBJ1-1, with a tentative D call TRBD1 (5 bases). The CDR3 length is 14 residues. The germline V gene encodes CDR1 SGHRS and CDR2 YFSETQ. Trimming cost V 3 bases and J 1 base, with 10 bases left between them. CDR3 DNA sequence: TGCGCCAGCAGCTCGGCGGGGGGGAACACTGAAGCTTTCTTT. Translation: CASSSAGGNTEAFF.

The gene calls are TRBV6-1 and TRBJ1-2; unclear D gene. CDR3 length equals 11 residues. Trimming pared 2 bases from V and 8 bases from J, leaving 6 bases between. Per the germline V gene, CDR1 is MNHNS and CDR2 is SASEGT. The CDR3 nucleotides read TGTGCCAGCAGTGAACTGGGCGGCTACACCTTC. Translated, it gives CASSELGGYTF.

V usage is TRBV19 and J usage is TRBJ1-5; weak D call: TRBD1 (6 bases). Germline V gene data show CDR1 as LNHDA and CDR2 as SQIVND (reference sequence). The CDR3 contains 14 residues. The V end lost 8 bases, the J end lost 1 base, and 12 bases lay between the germline ends. The DNA of the CDR3 is TGTGCCAGTCAGGACAGACCCAGCAATCAGCCCCAGCATTTT. This codes for CASQDRPSNQPQHF.

This chain's CDR3 is CASSSLDSEAFF. The CDR3 nucleotides read TGTGCCAGCAGCTCACTGGACAGCGAAGCTTTCTTT. This chain joins TRBV11-2 and TRBJ1-1; possible D gene TRBD1, 6 bases. Trimming removed 4 bases from V and 8 bases from J, with 11 bases in between. The CDR3 loop spans 12 amino acids. CDR1 SGHAT and CDR2 FQNNGV come from the germline V gene. Supplemented by reference TRBV11-2 and TRBJ1-1, the full variable domain reads EAGVAQSPRYKIIEKRQSVAFWCNPISGHATLYWYQQILGQGPKLLIQFQNNGVVDDSQLPKDRFSAERLKGVDSTLKIQPAKLEDSAVYLCASSSLDSEAFFGQGTRLTVV.

The V gene is TRBV7-6, the J gene TRBJ2-2; D remains ambiguous. Germline-derived CDR1 and CDR2 are SGHVS and FNYEAQ. This CDR3 spans 17 amino acids. The germline V and J ends were trimmed by 0 bases and 6 bases, with 17 bases remaining between them. The CDR3 is CASSLAQQLPISGELFF. CDR3 sequence (DNA): TGTGCCAGCAGCTTAGCGCAACAGCTCCCAATCTCCGGGGAGCTGTTTTTT.

The rearrangement uses TRBV5-8 and TRBJ1-6; the match to TRBD1 covers 9 bases. This CDR3 has 15 residues. Germline trimming cut 0 bases from V and 7 bases from J; bases unmatched to any gene: 2. Germline V gene lookup returns CDR1 SGHTS and CDR2 YDEGEE. CDR3 in amino acids: CASSLDGTGNSPLHF. The CDR3 region has the DNA TGTGCCAGCAGCTTGGATGGGACAGGGAATTCACCCCTCCACTTT.

The chain is built from TRBV28 and TRBJ1-3, with 9 bases aligning to TRBD1. CDR3 length: 14 residues. CDR1 is MDHEN, CDR2 SYDVKM, per germline. Unmatched junction bases numbered 7, after V lost 10 bases and J lost 3 bases. The CDR3 is CATATGGFGNTIYF. The CDR3 DNA is TGTGCCACCGCCACAGGGGGCTTTGGAAACACCATATATTTT.

V is TRBV5-1 and J is TRBJ2-2; 9 bases agree with TRBD1. CDR1 is SGHRS, CDR2 YFSETQ, per germline. V trimming: 4 bases; J trimming: 6 bases; junction bases outside the gene matches: 7. CDR3 length: 15 amino acids. This chain's CDR3 is CASSLVTGGSGELFF. CDR3 in DNA: TGCGCCAGCAGCCTTGTCACAGGGGGCTCCGGGGAGCTGTTTTTT.

This chain joins TRBV20-1 and TRBJ1-1; tentatively, D is TRBD1 (6 bases). The germline V gene encodes CDR1 DFQATT and CDR2 SNEGSKA (reference sequence). Trimming stripped 6 bases from V and 5 bases from J, with 10 bases between. The CDR3 extends over 11 amino acids. CDR3 in amino acids: CSARGGTEAFF. In DNA, the CDR3 is TGCAGTGCCAGGGGTGGGACTGAAGCTTTCTTT.

The chain uses TRBV5-4 and TRBJ2-3; D possibly corresponds to TRBD2 (6 bases). Germline V CDR1 and CDR2: SGHNT, YYREEE (reference sequence). V lost 0 bases, J lost 0 bases, and 11 bases lay in between. The CDR3 is made up of 16 amino acids. Here the CDR3 DNA reads TGTGCCAGCAGCTTGGGCGGGGCCCCTAGCACAGATACGCAGTATTTT. This codes for CASSLGGAPSTDTQYF.

The chain recombines TRBV5-1 with TRBJ2-7, with D unresolved. The CDR3 runs 14 residues. Germline CDR1 is SGHRS and CDR2 is YFSETQ. V was trimmed by 5 bases and J by 6 bases, leaving 18 bases between them. The CDR3 spells CASRSDSSGREQYF. DNA of the CDR3: TGCGCCAGCAGGTCGGATAGCTCCGGTCGCGAGCAGTACTTC.

J is TRBJ1-3 and V is TRBV4-1; no definite D call. Germline V gene data show CDR1 as MGHRA and CDR2 as YSYEKL. The length of the CDR3 is 15 residues. Trimming cost V 0 bases and J 1 base, with 7 bases left between them. The CDR3 is CASSQDAGSGNTIYF. The CDR3 region has the DNA TGCGCCAGCAGCCAAGATGCCGGGTCTGGAAACACCATATATTTT.

The rearrangement joins TRBV6-5 to TRBJ1-2; no definite D call. Deletions cut 0 bases from V and 2 bases from J, with 10 bases between. Germline V gene sequence: CDR1 MNHEY, CDR2 SVGAGI. This CDR3 is 15 amino acids long. The DNA of the CDR3 is TGTGCCAGCAGTTACTCGAGCAGGATCAACTATGGCTACACCTTC. It encodes CASSYSSRINYGYTF.

The chain has TRBV10-2 and TRBJ2-5; TRBD2 is a possible D gene (5 bases). The V end was cut by 10 bases, the J end by 5 bases, with 14 bases between. The CDR3 is 12 residues long. Germline loops: CDR1 WSHSY, CDR2 SAAADI. This CDR3 is CATSRRRETQYF. The CDR3 nucleotides are TGCGCCACGAGCCGCCGGAGGGAGACCCAGTACTTC.

V and J are TRBV6-5 and TRBJ1-1; D not certain. The CDR3 consists of 12 residues. In germline, CDR1 is MNHEY, CDR2 SVGAGI. V lost 5 bases and J lost 10, with 14 bases in between. DNA for the CDR3: TGTGCCAGCAGTCAACGATCAGATTCAGCTTTCTTT. Protein: CASSQRSDSAFF.

This clone turned up a few times. The V gene is TRBV27, the J gene TRBJ2-1; 9 bases are shared with TRBD2. Germline CDR1 reads MNHEY; CDR2 reads SMNVEV (reference sequence). The CDR3 runs 16 residues. Trimming cost V 6 bases and J 8 bases; bases outside gene matches: 14. The CDR3 region has the DNA TGTGCCAGCAGGGCCTTAGCGGGAGTCCGTTACCATGAGCAGTTCTTC. Amino acid sequence: CASRALAGVRYHEQFF.

J is TRBJ1-2 and V is TRBV5-4; D not certain. V dropped 0 bases and J dropped 3 bases, with 6 bases sitting between them. Germline V gives CDR1 SGHNT, CDR2 YYREEE (reference sequence). The CDR3 is 13 amino acids. The DNA of the CDR3 is TGTGCCAGCAGCTTGGACAACGACTATGGCTACACCTTC. Translated: CASSLDNDYGYTF.

The chain joins TRBV5-6 to TRBJ2-7; TRBD2 matches at 9 bases. The V segment lost 1 base and the J segment 6 bases; nucleotides outside the gene matches: 8. In germline, CDR1 is SGHDT, CDR2 YYEEEE. CDR3 length equals 15 residues. CDR3 protein: CASSLYPAGGFEQYF. The CDR3 DNA follows: TGTGCCAGCAGCTTGTACCCAGCGGGGGGCTTCGAGCAGTACTTC.

The chain links TRBV27 to TRBJ1-4; D perhaps matches TRBD1 (5 bases). CDR1 MNHEY and CDR2 SMNVEV come from the germline V gene (reference sequence). The CDR3 loop spans 13 amino acids. Trimming pared 4 bases from V and 8 bases from J, leaving 11 bases between. The CDR3 reads CASSYREGEKLFF. CDR3 sequence (DNA): TGTGCCAGCAGTTATAGGGAGGGGGAAAAACTGTTTTTT.

J is TRBJ1-5 and V is TRBV6-1; D gene unclear. The CDR3 covers 15 residues. CDR1 MNHNS and CDR2 SASEGT come from the germline V gene. Trimming shortened V by 2 bases and J by 7 bases, and 15 bases separated the two germline ends. Here the CDR3 DNA reads TGTGCCAGCAGTGAATTGGAGTCAACGGTGCAGCCCCAGCATTTT. It encodes CASSELESTVQPQHF.

This rearrangement joins TRBV2 to TRBJ2-7; possible D gene TRBD2, 6 bases. Germline V gene lookup returns CDR1 SNHLY and CDR2 FYNNEI. CDR3 size: 14 residues. Trimming took off 5 bases at V and 0 bases at J, with 11 bases between the two ends. The CDR3 region has the DNA TGTGCCAGCAGTATTGGGGGGAGCTCCTACGAGCAGTACTTC. Encoded protein: CASSIGGSSYEQYF.